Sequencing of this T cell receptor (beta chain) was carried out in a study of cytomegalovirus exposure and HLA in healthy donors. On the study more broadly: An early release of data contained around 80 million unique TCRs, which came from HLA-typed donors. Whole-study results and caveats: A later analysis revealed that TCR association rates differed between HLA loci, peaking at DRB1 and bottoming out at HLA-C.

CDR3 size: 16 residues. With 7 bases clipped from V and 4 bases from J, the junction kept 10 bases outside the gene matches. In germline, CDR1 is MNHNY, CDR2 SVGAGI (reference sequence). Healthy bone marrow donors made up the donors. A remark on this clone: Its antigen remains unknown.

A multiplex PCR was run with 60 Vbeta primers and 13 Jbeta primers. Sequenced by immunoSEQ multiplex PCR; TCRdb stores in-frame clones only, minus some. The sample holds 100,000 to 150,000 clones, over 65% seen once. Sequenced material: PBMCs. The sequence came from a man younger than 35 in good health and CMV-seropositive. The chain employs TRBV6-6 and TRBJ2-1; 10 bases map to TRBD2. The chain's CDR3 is CASNEGAGGLYNEQFF. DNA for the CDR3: TGTGCCAGCAACGAGGGAGCGGGGGGGCTTTACAATGAGCAGTTCTTC.